The 12 T cell receptor beta chains in this list originate from one sample, sequenced in a study of vaccination effects on CD4 cells after COVID-19. After about 10 days in culture, the CD4+ T cells were isolated. The protocol was immunoSEQ multiplex PCR, while the TCRdb copy is restricted to in-frame clones and leaves out a portion. The sample holds tens of thousands of clones, 75% to 80% seen once. Their target antigens are unknown. Material: CD4+ T cells from PBMCs cultured without peptide, obtained before COVID-19 vaccination. The receptors originated from a human donor who had a prior SARS-CoV-2 infection.

V usage is TRBV5-1 and J usage is TRBJ1-2; 7 bases match TRBD1. Germline trimming cut 0 bases from V and 4 bases from J; bases unmatched to any gene: 9. Germline values: CDR1 SGHRS, CDR2 YFSETQ. The CDR3 sequence is 16 residues long. The CDR3 DNA reads as TGCGCCAGCAGCTTGGGGGGGACAGCCTTTTTCTATGGCTACACCTTC. Amino acids: CASSLGGTAFFYGYTF.

This clone was detected only once. The V and J genes are TRBV5-4 and TRBJ1-4; 10 bases line up with TRBD1. This CDR3 spans 16 amino acids. The V and J ends lost 5 bases and 5 bases, in that order; junction bases with no gene match: 9. From germline, CDR1 is SGHNT and CDR2 YYREEE (reference sequence). The CDR3 region is CASSSARTGGNEKLFF. The DNA of the CDR3 is TGTGCCAGCAGTTCGGCCCGGACAGGGGGGAATGAAAAACTGTTTTTT.

This clone was found once. The chain combines TRBV6-5 with TRBJ1-5; TRBD1 is a possible D gene (5 bases). Deletions cut 4 bases from V and 5 bases from J, with 18 bases between. Germline loops: CDR1 MNHEY, CDR2 SVGAGI. The CDR3 has 16 residues. The CDR3 sequence is CASSSTTGALDQPQHF. The CDR3 nucleotides are TGTGCCAGCAGTTCCACGACCGGGGCCCTCGATCAGCCCCAGCATTTT.

The chain combines TRBV18 with TRBJ2-7; no definite D call. The CDR3 sequence is 16 residues long. With 3 bases removed from V and 1 base from J, the gap between germline ends came to 16 bases. The germline CDR1 and CDR2 sequences are KGHSH and LQKENI. This chain's CDR3 is CASSPGWTAASYEQYF. In DNA, the CDR3 is TGTGCCAGCTCACCCGGGTGGACGGCGGCTTCCTACGAGCAGTACTTC.

The V gene is TRBV9, the J gene TRBJ2-7, with D maybe TRBD1 (6 bases). The CDR3 is 15 residues long. The germline gives CDR1 SGDLS, CDR2 YYNGEE. V was cut by 0 bases and J by 3 bases, with 13 bases left in between. CDR3 residues: CASSVGGGNRYEQYF. CDR3 nucleotide sequence: TGTGCCAGCAGCGTAGGAGGGGGTAATCGCTACGAGCAGTACTTC.

Only one count was recorded for this clone. V usage is TRBV9 and J usage is TRBJ2-5, with D unresolved. From germline, CDR1 is SGDLS and CDR2 YYNGEE. The CDR3 consists of 14 residues. Trimming stripped 0 bases from V and 2 bases from J, with 8 bases between. CDR3 sequence (DNA): TGTGCCAGCAGCGTAGGAGGTAGACAAGAGACCCAGTACTTC. The encoded protein is CASSVGGRQETQYF.

The chain recombines TRBV10-3 with TRBJ2-7; tentatively, D is TRBD1 (6 bases). Germline CDR1 is ENHRY and CDR2 is SYGVKD. The length of the CDR3 is 17 residues. Trimming shortened V by 2 bases and J by 2 bases, and 19 bases separated the two germline ends. As DNA, the CDR3 is TGTGCCATCAGTGAGACGCCCGGGACACATTTACCCTACGAGCAGTACTTC. It specifies CAISETPGTHLPYEQYF.

CDR3 coding DNA: TGTGCCAGCAGATTCTCTAGCGGGGGGGTATCCAATGAGCAGTTCTTC. Protein product: CASRFSSGGVSNEQFF. V usage is TRBV7-2 and J usage is TRBJ2-1; 12 bases line up with TRBD2. This CDR3 is 16 amino acids long. Germline-derived CDR1 and CDR2 are SGHTA and FQGNSA. V lost 6 bases and J lost 6; bases outside the gene matches: 9.

CDR3: CASSYLSGGPLYF. CDR3 nucleotides: TGTGCCAGCAGTTACTTGAGCGGGGGACCCCTTTATTTT. The chain employs TRBV6-2 or TRBV6-3 and TRBJ2-3; 8 bases line up with TRBD2. The CDR3 covers 13 residues. V dropped 1 base and J dropped 15; count of bases not matched to a gene: 9. Per germline, CDR1 MNHEY and CDR2 SVGEGT.

This clone came up a few times. In DNA form, the CDR3 reads TGTGCCAGCAGCCAAGATCATACAGGGAGGCGCGAGCAGTACTTC. This codes for CASSQDHTGRREQYF. This chain joins TRBV3-1 (or the pseudogene TRBV3-2) and TRBJ2-7, with D perhaps TRBD1 or TRBD2 (6 bases each). The germline V and J ends were trimmed by 0 bases and 6 bases, with 15 bases remaining between them. CDR3 size: 15 residues. Germline loops: CDR1 LGHDT, CDR2 YNNKEL (reference sequence).

The chain joins TRBV30 to TRBJ2-2; D ambiguous. There are 13 residues in the CDR3. V lost 1 base, J lost 6 bases, and 9 bases lay in between. Germline V lookup: CDR1 GTSNPN, CDR2 SVGIG (reference sequence). CDR3 amino acids: CAWSGLGPGELFF. DNA of the CDR3: TGTGCCTGGAGTGGGCTAGGTCCCGGGGAGCTGTTTTTT.

Regarding this clone: Relative to the germline gene, one junction end is altered; a read error may explain this. The rearrangement links TRBV18 to TRBJ2-7, with 10 bases aligning to TRBD1. Germline values: CDR1 KGHSH, CDR2 LQKENI. This CDR3 comprises 15 residues. CDR3 in amino acids: CASSQGTGTGVGESF. The CDR3 nucleotides are TGTGCCAGCTCACAAGGAACCGGGACAGGGGTGGGAGAGAGCTTC.